There are many counts of the clone carrying this T cell receptor (beta chain). What it binds is not known. Naive CD8 T cells were sorted, and the gate applied was CD8+CD4-CCR7+CD45RA+. TCRdb reprocessed the PCR reads via MiXCR and lists one record per CDR3 protein. The sample carries about 640,000 distinct CDR3 sequences, roughly 21% recorded once. This sample stems from a study of molecular identifiers for immune sequencing clone quantification. The study, taken as a whole, reports: Jurkat TCR RNA from one cell was spiked into around 1 million naive cells, and it was reportedly detectable there. It was shown that clones above 20 RNA copies held over 97% of effector molecules, but under 1% in naive cells.

V gave up 4 bases and J gave up 1 base, with 6 bases separating them. The CDR3 covers 13 residues. CDR1 SEHNR and CDR2 FQNEAQ come from the germline V gene (reference sequence). The chain uses TRBV7-9 and TRBJ2-3, with unresolved D. This receptor was identified in a human donor in good health. Some libraries in this study had Jurkat cell RNA spiked in. Sequencing was performed on naive CD8+ T cells from blood, with Jurkat cell RNA spiked in. Subset described: FACS-sorted CD8+CD4-CCR7+CD45RA+ naive T cells. This CDR3 reads CASSSSRTDTQYF. DNA for the CDR3: TGTGCCAGCAGCTCCAGCCGCACAGATACGCAGTATTTT.